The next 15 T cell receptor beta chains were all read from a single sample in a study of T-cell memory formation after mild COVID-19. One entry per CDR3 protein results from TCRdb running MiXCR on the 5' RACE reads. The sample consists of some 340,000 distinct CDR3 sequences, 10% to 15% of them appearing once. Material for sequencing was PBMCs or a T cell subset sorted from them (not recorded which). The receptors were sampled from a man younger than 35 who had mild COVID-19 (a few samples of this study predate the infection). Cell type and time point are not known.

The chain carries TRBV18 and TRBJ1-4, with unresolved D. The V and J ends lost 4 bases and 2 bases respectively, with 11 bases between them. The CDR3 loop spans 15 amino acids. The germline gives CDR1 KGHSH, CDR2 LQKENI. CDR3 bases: TGTGCCAGCTCACTTCTAGGGTTCACTAATGAAAAACTGTTTTTT. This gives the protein CASSLLGFTNEKLFF.

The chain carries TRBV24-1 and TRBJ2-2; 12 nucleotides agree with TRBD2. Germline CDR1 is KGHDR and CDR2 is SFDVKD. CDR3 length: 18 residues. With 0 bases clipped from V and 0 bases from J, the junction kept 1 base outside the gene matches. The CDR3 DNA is TGTGCCACCAGTGATTTGCCTAGCGGGGGGGCGAACACCGGGGAGCTGTTTTTT. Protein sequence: CATSDLPSGGANTGELFF.

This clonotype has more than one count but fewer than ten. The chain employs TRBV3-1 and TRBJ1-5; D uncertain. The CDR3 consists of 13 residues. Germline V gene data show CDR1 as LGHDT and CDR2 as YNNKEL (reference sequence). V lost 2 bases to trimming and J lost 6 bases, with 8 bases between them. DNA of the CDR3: TGTGCCAGCAGCCAACACCAAATTCAGCCCCAGCATTTT. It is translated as CASSQHQIQPQHF.

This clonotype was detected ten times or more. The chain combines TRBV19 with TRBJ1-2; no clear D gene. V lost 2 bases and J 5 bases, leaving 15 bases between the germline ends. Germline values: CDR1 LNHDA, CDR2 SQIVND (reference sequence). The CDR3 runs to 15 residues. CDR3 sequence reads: CASSIREQIEYGYTF. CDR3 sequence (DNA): TGTGCCAGTAGTATACGGGAACAAATTGAGTATGGCTACACCTTC.

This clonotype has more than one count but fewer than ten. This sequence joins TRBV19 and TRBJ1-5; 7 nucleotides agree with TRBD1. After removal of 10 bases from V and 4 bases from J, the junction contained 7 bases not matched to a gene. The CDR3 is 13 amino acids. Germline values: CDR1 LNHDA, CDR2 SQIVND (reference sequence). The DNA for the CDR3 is TGTGCCACCAACCGCAGGGGGAATCAGCCCCAGCATTTT. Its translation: CATNRRGNQPQHF.

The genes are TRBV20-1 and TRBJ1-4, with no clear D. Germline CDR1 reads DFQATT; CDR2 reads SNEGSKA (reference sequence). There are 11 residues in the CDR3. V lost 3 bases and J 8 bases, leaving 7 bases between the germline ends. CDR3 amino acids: CSASPGEKLFF. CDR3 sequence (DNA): TGCAGTGCTAGCCCGGGAGAAAAACTGTTTTTT.

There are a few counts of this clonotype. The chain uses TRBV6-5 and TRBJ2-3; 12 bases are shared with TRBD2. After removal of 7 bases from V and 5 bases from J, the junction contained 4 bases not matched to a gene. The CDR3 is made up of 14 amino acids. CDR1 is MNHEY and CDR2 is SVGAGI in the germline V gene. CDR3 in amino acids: CASKLAGGQDTQYF. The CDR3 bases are TGTGCCAGCAAGCTAGCGGGGGGGCAAGATACGCAGTATTTT.

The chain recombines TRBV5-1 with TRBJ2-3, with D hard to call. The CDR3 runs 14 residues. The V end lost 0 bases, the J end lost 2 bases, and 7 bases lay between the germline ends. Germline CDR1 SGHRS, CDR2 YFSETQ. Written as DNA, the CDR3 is TGCGCCAGCAGCTTGGTGGTGAACACAGATACGCAGTATTTT. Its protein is CASSLVVNTDTQYF.

The CDR3 here is CASSRIDPDLNTGELFF. The CDR3 DNA is TGTGCCAGCAGCCGAATCGACCCGGACCTAAACACCGGGGAGCTGTTTTTT. V is TRBV3-2 and J is TRBJ2-2; the tabulated D call, TRBD1, remains unverified against the DNA. TRBV3-2 is a recognized pseudogene. This CDR3 is 17 amino acids long.

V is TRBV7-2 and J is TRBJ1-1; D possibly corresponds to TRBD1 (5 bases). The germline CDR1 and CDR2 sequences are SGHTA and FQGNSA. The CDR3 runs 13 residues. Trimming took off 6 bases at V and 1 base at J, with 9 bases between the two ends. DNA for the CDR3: TGTGCCAGCAGAAGTCAGGGGAACACTGAAGCTTTCTTT. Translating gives CASRSQGNTEAFF. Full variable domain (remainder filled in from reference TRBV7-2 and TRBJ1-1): GAGVSQSPSNKVTEKGKDVELRCDPISGHTALYWYRQSLGQGLEFLIYFQGNSAPDKSGLPSDRFSAERTGGSVSTLTIQRTQQEDSAVYLCASRSQGNTEAFFGQGTRLTVV.

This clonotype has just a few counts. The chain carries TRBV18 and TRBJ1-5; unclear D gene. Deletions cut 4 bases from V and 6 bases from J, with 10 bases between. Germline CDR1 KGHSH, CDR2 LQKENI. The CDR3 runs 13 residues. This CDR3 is CASSQAAGQPQHF. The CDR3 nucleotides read TGTGCCAGCTCACAAGCGGCGGGTCAGCCCCAGCATTTT.

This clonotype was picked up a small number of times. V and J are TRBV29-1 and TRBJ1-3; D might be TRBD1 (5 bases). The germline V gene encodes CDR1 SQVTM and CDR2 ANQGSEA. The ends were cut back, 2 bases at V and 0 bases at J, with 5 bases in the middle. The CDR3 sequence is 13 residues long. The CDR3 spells CSVERGSGNTIYF. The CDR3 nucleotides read TGCAGCGTTGAAAGGGGCTCTGGAAACACCATATATTTT. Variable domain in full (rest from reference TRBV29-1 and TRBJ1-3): SAVISQKPSRDICQRGTSLTIQCQVDSQVTMMFWYRQQPGQSLTLIATANQGSEATYESGFVIDKFPISRPNLTFSTLTVSNMSPEDSSIYLCSVERGSGNTIYFGEGSWLTVV.

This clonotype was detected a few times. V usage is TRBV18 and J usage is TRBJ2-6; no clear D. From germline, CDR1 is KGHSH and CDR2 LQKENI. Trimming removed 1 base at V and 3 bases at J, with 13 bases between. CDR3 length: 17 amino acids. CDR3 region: CASSPLQFSGGANVLTF. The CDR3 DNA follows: TGTGCCAGCTCACCACTACAGTTCTCTGGTGGGGCCAACGTCCTGACTTTC.

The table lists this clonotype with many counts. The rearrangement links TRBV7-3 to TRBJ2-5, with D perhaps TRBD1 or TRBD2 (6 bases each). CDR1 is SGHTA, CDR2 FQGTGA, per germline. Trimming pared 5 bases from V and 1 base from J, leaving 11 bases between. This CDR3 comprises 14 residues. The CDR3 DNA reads TGTGCCAGCAGCCCGGGGGCGGCCCAAGAGACCCAGTACTTC. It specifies CASSPGAAQETQYF.

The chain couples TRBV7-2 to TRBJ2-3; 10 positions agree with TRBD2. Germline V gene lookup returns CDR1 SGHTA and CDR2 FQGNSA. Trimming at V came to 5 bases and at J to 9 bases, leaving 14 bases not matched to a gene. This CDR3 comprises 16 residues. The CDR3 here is CASSKGASGGAGTQYF. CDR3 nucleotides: TGTGCCAGCAGCAAAGGGGCGAGCGGGGGGGCAGGGACGCAGTATTTT.